Below, 7 T cell receptor beta chains from the same sample are listed, as sequenced in a study of OX40 agonist ivuxolimab in advanced cancers. Measured with immunoSEQ multiplex PCR; TCRdb has only the in-frame clones, and not every one. This sample has 60,000 or so clones, with 84% found just once. The specimen was CD4+ or CD8+ T cells sorted from blood, collected in a trial of the OX40 agonist ivuxolimab. These receptors were obtained from an adult with an advanced solid tumor such as melanoma, head and neck, liver or kidney cancer.

This rearrangement joins TRBV30 to TRBJ2-7; TRBD1 aligns across 8 bases. The V and J ends lost 2 bases and 2 bases, in that order; junction bases with no gene match: 5. The CDR3 consists of 14 residues. The germline V gene has CDR1 GTSNPN and CDR2 SVGIG (reference sequence). The CDR3 spells CAWSTGTGAYEQYF. CDR3 DNA sequence: TGTGCCTGGAGTACCGGGACAGGAGCCTACGAGCAGTACTTC. Full variable domain (outside the CDR3, taken from reference TRBV30 and TRBJ2-7): SQTIHQWPATLVQPVGSPLSLECTVEGTSNPNLYWYRQAAGRGLQLLFYSVGIGQISSEVPQNLSASRPQDRQFILSSKKLLLSDSGFYLCAWSTGTGAYEQYFGPGTRLTVT.

The chain recombines TRBV2 with TRBJ2-5; 7 positions agree with TRBD1. Germline CDR1 is SNHLY and CDR2 is FYNNEI. The J segment lost 2 bases and the V segment lost 4 bases, leaving 4 bases of the junction unmatched. The CDR3 is made up of 14 amino acids. The chain's CDR3 is CASSAGQRQETQYF. The CDR3, as DNA: TGTGCCAGCAGTGCGGGACAGAGGCAAGAGACCCAGTACTTC.

The chain recombines TRBV30 with TRBJ1-1; the D gene is possibly TRBD1 (5 bases). Trimming removed 1 base at V and 0 bases at J, with 12 bases between. CDR1 is GTSNPN and CDR2 is SVGIG in the germline V gene (reference sequence). This CDR3 is 15 amino acids long. The CDR3 nucleotides are TGTGCCTGGAGTGGGGCAGGGTACATGAACACTGAAGCTTTCTTT. It translates to CAWSGAGYMNTEAFF.

The J gene is TRBJ2-4, the V gene TRBV30; 9 positions agree with TRBD1. Unmatched junction bases numbered 4, after V lost 0 bases and J lost 7 bases. The CDR3 is made up of 14 amino acids. CDR1 is GTSNPN, CDR2 SVGIG, per germline (reference sequence). The CDR3: CAWSVLGTGNIQYF. The CDR3, as DNA: TGTGCCTGGAGTGTACTCGGGACAGGGAACATTCAGTACTTC.

The chain links TRBV6-5 to TRBJ2-5; D unresolved. Germline V gene data show CDR1 as MNHEY and CDR2 as SVGAGI. V dropped 6 bases and J dropped 6 bases, with 14 bases sitting between them. This CDR3 has 13 amino acids. The CDR3, as DNA: TGTGCCAGCAGCCCGGCAGGCGGCAAGACCCAGTACTTC. Amino acid sequence: CASSPAGGKTQYF.

The rearrangement links TRBV6-5 to TRBJ2-7; 9 bases fit TRBD2. Germline-derived CDR1 and CDR2 are MNHEY and SVGAGI. V gave up 2 bases and J gave up 8 bases; unmatched junction bases: 13. The CDR3 is 16 residues long. Here the CDR3 DNA reads TGTGCCAGCAGTTACCATCTAGGGGCGGGAGGGACCCAGCAGTACTTC. Its protein is CASSYHLGAGGTQQYF.

This chain links TRBV18 with TRBJ2-5; the match to TRBD2 covers 12 bases. Germline V CDR1 and CDR2: KGHSH, LQKENI. The CDR3 loop spans 15 amino acids. With V trimmed by 6 bases and J by 4 bases, 6 bases remained unmatched. CDR3: CASSPGLAGTETQYF. CDR3 DNA sequence: TGTGCCAGCTCCCCCGGACTAGCGGGAACAGAGACCCAGTACTTC.